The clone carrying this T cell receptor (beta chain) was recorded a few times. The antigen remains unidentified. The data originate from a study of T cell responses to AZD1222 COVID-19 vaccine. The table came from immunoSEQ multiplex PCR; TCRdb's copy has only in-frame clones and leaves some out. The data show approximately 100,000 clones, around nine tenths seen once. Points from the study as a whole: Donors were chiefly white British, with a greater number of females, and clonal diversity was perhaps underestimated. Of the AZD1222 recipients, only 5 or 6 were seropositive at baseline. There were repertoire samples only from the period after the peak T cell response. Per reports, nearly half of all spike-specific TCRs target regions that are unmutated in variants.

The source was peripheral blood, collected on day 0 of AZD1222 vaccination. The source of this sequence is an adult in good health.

CDR3 in amino acids: CASSQGGGLFIGEQYF. The CDR3 DNA sequence: TGTGCCAGCAGCCAAGGTGGGGGCCTTTTTATTGGCGAGCAGTACTTC. The chain is built from TRBV4-2 and TRBJ2-7; a possible D gene is TRBD1 (6 bases). V lost 1 base and J 6 bases, leaving 19 bases between the germline ends. CDR1 LGHNA and CDR2 YNFKEQ come from the germline V gene. The CDR3 has 16 residues.